This T cell receptor beta chain was sequenced during a study of graft-versus-host responses after intestinal transplantation. The study, taken as a whole, reports: Peak levels of circulating GvH clones tracked with early post-transplant HvG declines.

Points on this clone: Antigen specificity is unknown.

Assay used: immunoSEQ multiplex PCR; TCRdb lists only in-frame clones, some missing. The table has more than 20,000 clones, approximately 85% seen once. The CDR3 sequence is 19 residues long. Per the germline V gene, CDR1 is MNHEY and CDR2 is SMNVEV (reference sequence). V shed 5 bases and J shed 1 base, with 26 bases lying between them. Here the sequenced sample was PBMCs, taken nearly 470 days after intestinal transplant. V usage is TRBV27 and J usage is TRBJ1-1; D unclear. The TCR was taken from a human patient who received an intestinal transplant, so some T cells may come from the graft donor. The DNA for the CDR3 is TGTGCCAGCAGTAACGCGCTGAGACACCTAAAGGGCCGGAACACTGAAGCTTTCTTT. It is translated as CASSNALRHLKGRNTEAFF.